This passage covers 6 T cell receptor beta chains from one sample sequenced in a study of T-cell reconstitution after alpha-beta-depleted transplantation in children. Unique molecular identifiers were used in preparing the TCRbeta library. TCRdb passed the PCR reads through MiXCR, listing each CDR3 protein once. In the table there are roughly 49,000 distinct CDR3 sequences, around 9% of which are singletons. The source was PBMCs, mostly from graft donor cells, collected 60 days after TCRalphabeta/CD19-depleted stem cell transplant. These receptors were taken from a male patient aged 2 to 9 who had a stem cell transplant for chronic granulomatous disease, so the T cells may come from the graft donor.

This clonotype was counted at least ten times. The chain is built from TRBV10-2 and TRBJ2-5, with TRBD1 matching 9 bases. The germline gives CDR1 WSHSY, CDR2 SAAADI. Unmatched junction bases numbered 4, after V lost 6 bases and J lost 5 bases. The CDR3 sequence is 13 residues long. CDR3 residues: CASSTGGVETQYF. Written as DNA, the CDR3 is TGCGCCAGCAGCACAGGGGGCGTTGAGACCCAGTACTTC.

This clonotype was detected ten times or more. CDR3 amino acids: CASSPGTSGRNLNEQFF. Here the CDR3 DNA reads TGTGCCAGCAGCCCAGGGACTAGCGGGAGAAATCTCAATGAGCAGTTCTTC. V usage is TRBV7-9 and J usage is TRBJ2-1, with 14 bases fitting TRBD2. This CDR3 is built from 17 residues. CDR1 SEHNR and CDR2 FQNEAQ come from the germline V gene (reference sequence). V lost 5 bases and J lost 6; bases outside the gene matches: 9.

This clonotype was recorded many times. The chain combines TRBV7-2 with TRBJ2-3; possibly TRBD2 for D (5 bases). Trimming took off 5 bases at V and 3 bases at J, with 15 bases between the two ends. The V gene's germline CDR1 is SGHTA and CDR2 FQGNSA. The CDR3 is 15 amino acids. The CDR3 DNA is TGTGCCAGCAGCGAGGACTTGGCCAGAACAGATACGCAGTATTTT. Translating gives CASSEDLARTDTQYF. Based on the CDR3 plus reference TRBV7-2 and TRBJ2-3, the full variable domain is GAGVSQSPSNKVTEKGKDVELRCDPISGHTALYWYRQSLGQGLEFLIYFQGNSAPDKSGLPSDRFSAERTGGSVSTLTIQRTQQEDSAVYLCASSEDLARTDTQYFGPGTRLTVL.

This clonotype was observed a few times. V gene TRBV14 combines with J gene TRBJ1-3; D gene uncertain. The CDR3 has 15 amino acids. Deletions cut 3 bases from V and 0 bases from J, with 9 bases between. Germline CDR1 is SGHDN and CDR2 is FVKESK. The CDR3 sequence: CASSHRGSSGNTIYF. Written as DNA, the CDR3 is TGTGCCAGCAGCCACCGCGGCAGCTCTGGAAACACCATATATTTT.

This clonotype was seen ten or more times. CDR3 in amino acids: CASSGTGSSPLHF. In nucleotides, the CDR3 is TGCGCCAGCTCCGGGACAGGGAGTTCACCCCTCCACTTT. V gene TRBV5-1 combines with J gene TRBJ1-6; 9 nucleotides agree with TRBD1. V lost 7 bases, J lost 9 bases, and 5 bases stayed unmatched. CDR1 and CDR2 from the germline V gene are SGHRS and YFSETQ. The CDR3 spans 13 residues.

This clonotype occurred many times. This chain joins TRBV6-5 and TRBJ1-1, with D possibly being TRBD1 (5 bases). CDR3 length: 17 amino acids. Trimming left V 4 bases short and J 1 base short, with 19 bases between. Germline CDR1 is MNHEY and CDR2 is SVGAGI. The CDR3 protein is CASSSFPPTDSNTEAFF. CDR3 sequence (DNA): TGTGCCAGCAGTTCCTTTCCCCCGACAGACTCGAACACTGAAGCTTTCTTT.